The 14 T cell receptor beta chains below all came from one sample that was sequenced in a study of cytomegalovirus exposure and HLA in healthy donors. Produced via immunoSEQ multiplex PCR; TCRdb's table is partial and in-frame only. The sample has roughly 180,000 clones, approximately 89% seen once. Material: PBMCs. These receptors came from a man younger than 45 in good health and CMV-seropositive.

The chain couples TRBV6-5 to TRBJ2-7; D gene uncertain. The length of the CDR3 is 12 residues. V gave up 2 bases and J gave up 6 bases, with 8 bases separating them. The germline gives CDR1 MNHEY, CDR2 SVGAGI. This chain's CDR3 is CASSYGPAEQYF. The CDR3 DNA is TGTGCCAGCAGTTACGGACCTGCCGAGCAGTACTTC.

The chain employs TRBV18 and TRBJ2-1; no definite D call. Germline assignment: CDR1 KGHSH and CDR2 LQKENI. This CDR3 has 16 amino acids. The V end lost 0 bases, the J end lost 4 bases, and 13 bases lay between the germline ends. The CDR3 loop reads CASSPPWAARYNEQFF. As DNA, the CDR3 is TGTGCCAGCTCACCACCTTGGGCCGCTAGATACAATGAGCAGTTCTTC.

The chain recombines TRBV2 with TRBJ2-1; D is ambiguous. There are 15 residues in the CDR3. V was clipped by 5 bases and J by 0 bases, with 11 bases between them. Per the germline V gene, CDR1 is SNHLY and CDR2 is FYNNEI. CDR3 protein: CASSYSESSYNEQFF. As DNA, the CDR3 is TGTGCCAGCAGTTATAGTGAGAGCTCCTACAATGAGCAGTTCTTC.

The rearrangement joins TRBV6-1 to TRBJ1-1, with a tentative D call TRBD1 (5 bases). CDR3 length: 13 residues. Germline CDR1 and CDR2: MNHNS and SASEGT. V was pared by 4 bases and J by 1 base, with 7 bases between. The CDR3: CASSGQTNTEAFF. CDR3 coding DNA: TGTGCCAGCAGTGGACAGACGAACACTGAAGCTTTCTTT.

The chain combines TRBV29-1 with TRBJ2-3; D is possibly TRBD2 (6 bases). Germline V gene data show CDR1 as SQVTM and CDR2 as ANQGSEA. The V and J ends lost 0 bases and 1 base respectively, with 11 bases between them. The CDR3 has 15 amino acids. The CDR3, as DNA: TGCAGCGTTGAAGATCGCGGGGCCCGCACAGATACGCAGTATTTT. Translating it yields CSVEDRGARTDTQYF.

The chain recombines TRBV20-1 with TRBJ1-1; D remains ambiguous. This CDR3 is built from 11 residues. The germline V and J ends were trimmed by 2 bases and 5 bases, with 6 bases remaining between them. The V gene's germline CDR1 is DFQATT and CDR2 SNEGSKA (reference sequence). CDR3 in DNA: TGCAGTGCTAGACTTATAACTGAAGCTTTCTTT. Encoded protein: CSARLITEAFF.

The genes are TRBV5-1 and TRBJ2-2; 7 nucleotides align to TRBD1. This CDR3 spans 14 amino acids. CDR1 and CDR2 (germline): SGHRS, YFSETQ. V was clipped by 3 bases and J by 7 bases; unmatched bases: 6. The CDR3 loop is CASSWTGLGGELFF. The DNA for the CDR3 is TGCGCCAGCAGCTGGACAGGACTGGGCGGGGAGCTGTTTTTT.

The chain links TRBV7-7 to TRBJ2-2; 7 nucleotides align to TRBD1. CDR3 length: 15 amino acids. Per germline, CDR1 SSHAT and CDR2 FNYEAQ (reference sequence). The ends lost 5 bases at V and 3 bases at J; junction bases unmatched: 6. The CDR3 bases are TGTGCCAGCAGCCCATCCGGGACAGACACCGGGGAGCTGTTTTTT. Amino acid sequence: CASSPSGTDTGELFF.

The gene calls are TRBV6-6 and TRBJ2-1; D is perhaps TRBD2 (6 bases). Per germline, CDR1 MNHNY and CDR2 SVGAGI (reference sequence). The CDR3 consists of 13 residues. V was cut by 5 bases and J by 6 bases, with 11 bases left in between. CDR3 amino acids: CASSNRLVNEQFF. In DNA form, the CDR3 reads TGTGCCAGCAGTAACCGACTAGTCAATGAGCAGTTCTTC.

The chain joins TRBV2 to TRBJ1-6, with D perhaps matching TRBD1 (6 bases). CDR1 is SNHLY, CDR2 FYNNEI, per germline. CDR3 length: 15 residues. The V end lost 2 bases, the J end lost 10 bases, and 15 bases lay between the germline ends. The CDR3 loop reads CASSESGVPRSPLHF. The CDR3 DNA reads TGTGCCAGCAGTGAATCAGGGGTCCCTAGATCACCCCTCCACTTT.

The chain employs TRBV19 and TRBJ1-1, with 7 bases aligning to TRBD1. The length of the CDR3 is 14 residues. CDR1 is LNHDA and CDR2 is SQIVND in the germline V gene (reference sequence). With V trimmed by 1 base and J by 7 bases, 6 bases remained unmatched. For the CDR3, the DNA is TGTGCCAGTAGTATAGCCCTCGGGACAGTTGAAGCTTTCTTT. Protein: CASSIALGTVEAFF.

The rearrangement links TRBV11-2 to TRBJ1-1, with D uncertain. This CDR3 has 15 amino acids. In germline, CDR1 is SGHAT, CDR2 FQNNGV. Trimming stripped 0 bases from V and 2 bases from J, with 10 bases between. The CDR3 loop reads CASSLDLRINTEAFF. The CDR3 bases are TGTGCCAGCAGCTTAGATCTACGGATTAACACTGAAGCTTTCTTT.

The chain has TRBV9 and TRBJ2-2; D tentatively fits TRBD1 or TRBD2 (5 bases each). Trimming took off 2 bases at V and 4 bases at J, with 18 bases between the two ends. The CDR3 runs 17 residues. Looked up from germline, CDR1 is SGDLS and CDR2 is YYNGEE. The CDR3 DNA reads TGTGCCAGCAGCGTCTCCGGGACCCCTACGCTCACCGGGGAGCTGTTTTTT. Protein product: CASSVSGTPTLTGELFF.

This chain connects TRBV19 to TRBJ2-7, with TRBD2 matching over 11 bases. The V segment lost 6 bases and the J segment 3 bases; nucleotides outside the gene matches: 13. Germline V lookup: CDR1 LNHDA, CDR2 SQIVND (reference sequence). The CDR3 covers 17 residues. CDR3 amino acids: CASSPLNLAGGIYEQYF. CDR3 in DNA: TGTGCCAGTAGCCCATTGAATCTAGCGGGAGGCATCTACGAGCAGTACTTC.